Below, one T cell receptor (beta chain) is given with its context. The antigen is undetermined. Peripheral blood came from all dose cohorts at three timepoints. In germline, CDR1 is SGHRS, CDR2 YFSETQ. The CDR3 is made up of 15 amino acids. The V gene end was trimmed by 4 bases and the J gene end by 9 bases; junction bases not matched to a gene: 8. This specimen belongs to a study of OX40 agonist ivuxolimab in advanced cancers. Study details: Prior anti-PD-1, anti-PD-L1 or anti-CTLA-4 therapy did not bar entry, and approximately 40% had some.

This table comes from immunoSEQ multiplex PCR, and its TCRdb copy is limited to in-frame clones, with some not included. Of roughly 73,000 clones listed, just over 85% were seen once; the top ten hold roughly 3%. Study findings and constraints: The expanded peripheral T cells' antigen specificity was not determined. Doses of 0.1 to 3.0 mg/kg were accompanied by clonal expansion of CD4+ and CD8+ blood T cells by week 6.

The sequencing used CD4+ or CD8+ T cells sorted from blood, collected in a trial of the OX40 agonist ivuxolimab. The origin of this receptor is an adult with an advanced solid tumor such as melanoma, head and neck, liver or kidney cancer. The chain uses TRBV5-1 and TRBJ1-6, with TRBD1 matching over 9 bases. CDR3 protein: CASSRTGGISSPLHF. The CDR3 DNA reads TGCGCCAGCAGCCGCACAGGGGGCATTAGTTCACCCCTCCACTTT.